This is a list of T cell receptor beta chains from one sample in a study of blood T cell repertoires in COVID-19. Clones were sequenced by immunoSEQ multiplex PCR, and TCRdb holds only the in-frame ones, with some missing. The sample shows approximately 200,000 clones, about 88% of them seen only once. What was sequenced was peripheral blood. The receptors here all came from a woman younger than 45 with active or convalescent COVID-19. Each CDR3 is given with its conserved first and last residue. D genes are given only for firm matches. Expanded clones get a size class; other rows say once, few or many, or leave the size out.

TGTGCCAGCAGCTCCCTAGCGGGGGGGGAGGTAAACTCCTACGAGCAGTACTTC,CASSSLAGGEVNSYEQYF,TRBD2,TRBV7-9,TRBJ2-7,.
TGTGCCAGCTCACCCGACAATAACTATGGCTACACCTTC,CASSPDNNYGYTF,.,TRBV18,TRBJ1-2,.
TGTGCCAGCAGCAAATCAGGGGTAGAGGATTCACCCCTCCACTTT,CASSKSGVEDSPLHF,.,TRBV5-5,TRBJ1-6,.
TGTGCCAGCAGCCAAGGGGAAGGGAAAGGGACAGATACGCAGTATTTT,CASSQGEGKGTDTQYF,.,TRBV9,TRBJ2-3,once
TGTGCCAGTAGTATAGGAGCGGGAGGGAGCTCCTACGAGCAGTACTTC,CASSIGAGGSSYEQYF,TRBD2,TRBV19,TRBJ2-7,.
TGTGCCAGCAGCCGAGACAGCTCCTACGAGCAGTACTTC,CASSRDSSYEQYF,.,TRBV7-2,TRBJ2-7,once
TGTGCCAGCAGCTTAGATCGGGGGAGAGGGGTGACCTTC,CASSLDRGRGVTF,.,TRBV11-2,TRBJ1-2,.
TGTGCCAGCAGCTTTTGGACAGGGGTCCAAATTGGCAATGAGCAGTTCTTC,CASSFWTGVQIGNEQFF,TRBD1,TRBV5-5,TRBJ2-1,.
TGTGCCAGCAGTCCACCGGGGACTAGCGGTTTTAGCTCCTACAATGAGCAGTTCTTC,CASSPPGTSGFSSYNEQFF,TRBD2,TRBV28,TRBJ2-1,.
TGTGCCAGCAGCTCGCCGGGACTAGCGGGGGGAGGAACCGGGGAGCTGTTTTTT,CASSSPGLAGGGTGELFF,TRBD2,TRBV11-2,TRBJ2-2,.
TGTGCCAGCAGGACAATCGATGAGCAGTTCTTC,CASRTIDEQFF,.,TRBV7-9,TRBJ2-1,.
TGCGCCAGCAGCCTAGGGACAGGGGATGAAAAACTGTTTTTT,CASSLGTGDEKLFF,TRBD1,TRBV4-1,TRBJ1-4,.
TGTGCCAGCCTGTCAGGGGAGACCCAGTACTTC,CASLSGETQYF,.,TRBV6-5,TRBJ2-5,.
TGTGCCAGCAGTTTATCGGGTTGGACAGGGGCCTACGAGCAGTACTTC,CASSLSGWTGAYEQYF,TRBD1,TRBV27,TRBJ2-7,.
TGTGCCAGCAGTTGGTTAAAATCAGAGCCCCAGCATTTT,CASSWLKSEPQHF,.,TRBV28,TRBJ1-5,.
TGTGCCAGCAGCTTAGGGCAGGGGGCCGGTCAGCCCCAGCATTTT,CASSLGQGAGQPQHF,TRBD1,TRBV13,TRBJ1-5,.
TGTGCCAGTAGTATGAGAGCCAATGGACTAGCGGGAGCTTGGGAGCTGTTTTTT,CASSMRANGLAGAWELFF,TRBD2,TRBV19,TRBJ2-2,.
TGTGCCAGCAGTCCCAACCTATCGACAGATGCTAATTCACCCCTCCACTTT,CASSPNLSTDANSPLHF,.,TRBV27,TRBJ1-6,.
TGTGCCAGCAGCTTTAGAGGGACAGACAATTCACCCCTCCACTTT,CASSFRGTDNSPLHF,TRBD1,TRBV11-2,TRBJ1-6,.
TGTGCCACCAGTGATCCCGGGACAGGGTTAGCCGAGCAGTACTTC,CATSDPGTGLAEQYF,TRBD1,TRBV24-1,TRBJ2-7,.
TGTGCCAGCACGGGACAGCTCATATATGGCTACACCTTC,CASTGQLIYGYTF,TRBD1,TRBV2,TRBJ1-2,.
TGTGCCAGCTGGGACCAGGGGGCTTCGTACACTGAAGCTTTCTTT,CASWDQGASYTEAFF,TRBD1,TRBV27,TRBJ1-1,.
TGTGCCAGCAGCGGCAGGGGTGGGGCTTTCTTT,CASSGRGGAFF,.,TRBV9,TRBJ1-1,once
TGTGCCAGCAGTTTACAAGGCAGGAGCAATCAGCCCCAGCATTTT,CASSLQGRSNQPQHF,.,TRBV27,TRBJ1-5,.
TGTGCCAGCAGACGTGACAGCACTGAAGCTTTCTTT,CASRRDSTEAFF,.,TRBV5-4,TRBJ1-1,.
TGTGCCACCAGCAGAGACCTGACAGGTCCAAACATTCAGTACTTC,CATSRDLTGPNIQYF,.,TRBV15,TRBJ2-4,.
TGTGCCAGCAGCTCTTATCAGAACATGAACACTGAAGCTTTCTTT,CASSSYQNMNTEAFF,.,TRBV5-5,TRBJ1-1,once
TGCGCCAGCAGTTCCGGGACAGGGGGCGGATATGGCTACACCTTC,CASSSGTGGGYGYTF,TRBD1,TRBV5-1,TRBJ1-2,few
TGCGCCAGCAGCGCCGGGGATAGCACAGATACGCAGTATTTT,CASSAGDSTDTQYF,.,TRBV5-1,TRBJ2-3,.
TGTGCCAGAAGCCCGGACAGGGGTTCTGATTGTGGCTACACCTTC,CARSPDRGSDCGYTF,TRBD1,TRBV5-3,TRBJ1-2,.
TGTGCCAGCAGGGACTTTGCCGGGACAGGGAGTTACGAGCAGTACTTC,CASRDFAGTGSYEQYF,TRBD1,TRBV2,TRBJ2-7,.
TGTGCCAGCAGCCCCACGGACAGGCGGGGCCAGTACTTC,CASSPTDRRGQYF,.,TRBV11-1,TRBJ2-7,.
TGTGCCAGCAGCCTCGACAGGGTTTATGGCTACACCTTC,CASSLDRVYGYTF,TRBD1,TRBV6-2/TRBV6-3,TRBJ1-2,.
TGTGCCAGCTGGACAGGCTACCGCACAGATACGCAGTATTTT,CASWTGYRTDTQYF,TRBD1,TRBV27,TRBJ2-3,.
TGCGCCAGCAGTCTTTGGGTAAGGACAGGGTACGGCACTGAAGCTTTCTTT,CASSLWVRTGYGTEAFF,TRBD1,TRBV10-2,TRBJ1-1,.
TGTGCCAGCAGCGGGGGACTTTCCTACGAGCAGTACTTC,CASSGGLSYEQYF,.,TRBV2,TRBJ2-7,.
TGTGCCAGCTCACCACAACAGGGTGACACCTACGAGCAGTACTTC,CASSPQQGDTYEQYF,.,TRBV18,TRBJ2-7,.
TGTGCCAGCAGTGGGGGTGGAGTGAAACTAGCAATCATGCCCCAGCATTTT,CASSGGGVKLAIMPQHF,.,TRBV2,TRBJ1-5,.
TGTGCCAGCCTGACAGGTAACGGTGAGCAGTTCTTC,CASLTGNGEQFF,.,TRBV3-1/TRBV3-2,TRBJ2-1,once
TGCGCCAGCAGTAGGACTAGCGGGGGTTTTCTAAATGAGCAGTTCTTC,CASSRTSGGFLNEQFF,TRBD2,TRBV5-1,TRBJ2-1,.
TGTGCCAGCTCGTCAGATAACTATGGCTACACCTTC,CASSSDNYGYTF,.,TRBV18,TRBJ1-2,.
TGTGCCAGCAGCTTAGTTGCAGCTCCTAGCACGTATGAAAAACTGTTTTTT,CASSLVAAPSTYEKLFF,.,TRBV7-6,TRBJ1-4,.
TGTGCCAGCAGCTTACAAGCTAGCGGGAGATACAATGAGCAGTTCTTC,CASSLQASGRYNEQFF,TRBD2,TRBV7-9,TRBJ2-1,.
TGTGCCAGCAGCAAAGAGGCCGAGGGAAGCTCCTACGAGCAGTACTTC,CASSKEAEGSSYEQYF,.,TRBV21-1,TRBJ2-7,.
TGCGCCAGCAGTGAGGAGGGCTCCTACGAGCAGTACTTC,CASSEEGSYEQYF,.,TRBV10-2,TRBJ2-7,.
TGTGCCAGCAGCTTGCTCGCAGGGGATGGAGAGCAGTACTTC,CASSLLAGDGEQYF,.,TRBV5-5,TRBJ2-7,once
TGTGCCAGCAGTAAATCTAGCGGCACGGAAGAGACCCAGTACTTC,CASSKSSGTEETQYF,TRBD2,TRBV27,TRBJ2-5,.
TGTGCCAGCAGTCCGGGACTAGTCTACGAGCAGTACTTC,CASSPGLVYEQYF,TRBD2,TRBV25-1,TRBJ2-7,.
TGTGCCAGCAGCCCCGACGGACAGAGTAATGAAAAACTGTTTTTT,CASSPDGQSNEKLFF,.,TRBV11-2,TRBJ1-4,.
TGTGCCTTAACCCTGACAGGCACCTATGGCTACACCTTC,CALTLTGTYGYTF,.,TRBV30,TRBJ1-2,.
TGTGCCAGCAGTTTAAGACACCCGAACACTGAAGCTTTCTTT,CASSLRHPNTEAFF,.,TRBV28,TRBJ1-1,once
TGCGCCAGCGCCGGTGGACTAGCGGGAGCCTACGAGCAGTACTTC,CASAGGLAGAYEQYF,TRBD2,TRBV10-2,TRBJ2-7,.